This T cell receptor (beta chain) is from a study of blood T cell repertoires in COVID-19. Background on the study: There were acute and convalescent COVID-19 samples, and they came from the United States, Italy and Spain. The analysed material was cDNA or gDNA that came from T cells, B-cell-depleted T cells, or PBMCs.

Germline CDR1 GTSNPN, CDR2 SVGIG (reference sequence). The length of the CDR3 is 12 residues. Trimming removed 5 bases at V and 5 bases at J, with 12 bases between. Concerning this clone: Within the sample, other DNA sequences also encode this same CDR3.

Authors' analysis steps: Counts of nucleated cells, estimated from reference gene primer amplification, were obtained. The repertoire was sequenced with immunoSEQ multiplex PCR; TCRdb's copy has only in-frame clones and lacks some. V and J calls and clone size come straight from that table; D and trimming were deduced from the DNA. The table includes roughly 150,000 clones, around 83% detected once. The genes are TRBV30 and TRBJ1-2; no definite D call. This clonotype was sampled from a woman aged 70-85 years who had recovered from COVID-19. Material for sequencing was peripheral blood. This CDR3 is CAWAPGGYGYTF. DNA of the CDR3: TGTGCCTGGGCCCCGGGAGGTTATGGCTACACCTTC.